A selection of T cell receptor beta chains follows, all from one sample in a study of CD8 T cells in ankylosing spondylitis. TCRdb called the 5' RACE reads again in MiXCR, with one record for every CDR3 protein. Among fewer than 650,000 distinct CDR3 sequences listed, about 13% were seen once. Sequencing was done on a sample of blood, either unsorted or a sorted T cell fraction (not recorded which). These receptors were collected from a male donor with ankylosing spondylitis. The CDR3 runs from the conserved cysteine through the conserved F or W. The D gene is left open where the match is weak. Size is omitted from some rows. Given values are once, few, many or a class for expanded clones.

clone_size	d_call	v_call	j_call	cdr3_aa	cdr3_nt
-	-	TRBV5-1	TRBJ2-5	CASSPGAGVGGETQYF	TGCGCCAGCTCCCCAGGGGCGGGTGTAGGGGGAGAGACCCAGTACTTC
many	-	TRBV5-1	TRBJ2-1	CASSSDPGVWEQFF	TGCGCCAGCAGCTCGGACCCTGGTGTCTGGGAGCAGTTCTTC
-	TRBD2	TRBV11-1	TRBJ2-1	CASSPGDAASGSSYNEQFF	TGTGCCAGCAGCCCAGGAGACGCGGCTAGCGGGAGCTCCTACAATGAGCAGTTCTTC
-	TRBD2	TRBV4-1	TRBJ2-4	CASSQNTAGVVNIQYF	TGCGCCAGCAGCCAGAACACAGCGGGAGTCGTAAACATTCAGTACTTC
few	-	TRBV12-5	TRBJ1-1	CASEGQENTEAFF	TGTGCTAGTGAGGGACAAGAGAACACTGAAGCTTTCTTT
many	-	TRBV24-1	TRBJ2-3	CATSEYRVDTQYF	TGTGCCACCAGTGAATACAGGGTGGATACGCAGTATTTT
few	-	TRBV7-2	TRBJ1-5	CASSFERSQPQHF	TGTGCCAGCAGCTTTGAGAGGTCCCAGCCCCAGCATTTT
few	-	TRBV9	TRBJ1-3	CASSGQFSGNTIYF	TGTGCCAGCAGCGGACAGTTCTCTGGAAACACCATATATTTT
-	-	TRBV24-1	TRBJ2-5	CATSDFGSGRETQYF	TGTGCCACCAGTGATTTTGGTTCCGGGCGGGAGACCCAGTACTTC
many	-	TRBV6-5	TRBJ2-1	CASSYINGGNEQFF	TGTGCCAGCAGTTACATCAACGGGGGTAATGAGCAGTTCTTC
-	TRBD1	TRBV20-1	TRBJ2-5	CSATDRVGETQYF	TGCAGTGCCACTGACAGGGTCGGGGAGACCCAGTACTTC
many	TRBD1	TRBV7-2	TRBJ2-1	CASSNRDRKENEQFF	TGTGCCAGCAGCAACCGGGACAGGAAGGAAAATGAGCAGTTCTTC
few	TRBD1	TRBV12-3/TRBV12-4	TRBJ2-1	CASSSPGQGNEQFF	TGTGCCAGCAGTTCTCCGGGACAGGGGAATGAGCAGTTCTTC
few	-	TRBV29-1	TRBJ2-7	CSVAPGHLTEQYF	TGCAGCGTTGCGCCGGGACATCTGACCGAGCAGTACTTC
few	TRBD2	TRBV28	TRBJ2-7	CATLGSDGTRKEQYF	TGTGCCACCCTAGGCTCGGACGGGACTAGAAAAGAGCAGTACTTC
-	-	TRBV12-3/TRBV12-4	TRBJ1-1	CASSFRRDTNTEAFF	TGTGCCAGCAGCTTTCGGCGGGACACGAACACTGAAGCTTTCTTT
-	-	TRBV16	TRBJ1-1	CASSQWRELNNEAFF	TGTGCCAGCAGCCAATGGCGGGAACTGAACAATGAAGCTTTCTTT
few	TRBD2	TRBV4-1	TRBJ2-4	CASSQAVGLAGANIQYF	TGCGCCAGCAGCCAAGCTGTAGGTCTAGCGGGAGCCAACATTCAGTACTTC
-	-	TRBV5-4	TRBJ2-1	CASSPDYSSYNEQFF	TGTGCCAGCAGCCCTGACTACAGCTCCTACAATGAGCAGTTCTTC
-	TRBD1	TRBV4-1	TRBJ1-6	CASSQAGTGAAEYSPLHF	TGCGCCAGCAGCCAGGCCGGGACAGGCGCGGCAGAGTATTCACCCCTCCACTTT
-	TRBD2	TRBV20-1	TRBJ2-3	CCARAGRPDTDTQYF	TGCTGTGCTAGAGCGGGACGGCCCGACACAGATACGCAGTATTTT
-	-	TRBV7-8	TRBJ2-1	CASSLESTGTYNEQFF	TGTGCCAGCAGCTTAGAAAGTACCGGGACCTACAATGAGCAGTTCTTC
-	-	TRBV5-4	TRBJ1-1	CASSNQTVNTEAFF	TGTGCCAGCAGCAACCAGACAGTGAACACTGAAGCTTTCTTT
many	-	TRBV20-1	TRBJ1-4	CSARDRTTNEKLFF	TGCAGTGCTAGAGACAGGACGACTAATGAAAAACTGTTTTTT
many	-	TRBV7-2	TRBJ2-1	CASSLEIAADEQFF	TGTGCCAGCAGCTTAGAGATAGCTGCGGATGAGCAGTTCTTC
many	-	TRBV28	TRBJ1-6	CASSFSQNPNSPLHF	TGTGCCAGCAGTTTTTCCCAGAACCCCAATTCACCCCTCCACTTT
-	-	TRBV5-1	TRBJ1-1	CASSFEGVLAFF	TGCGCCAGCAGCTTTGAGGGGGTGTTGGCTTTCTTT
many	-	TRBV6-4	TRBJ2-1	CASSRRATAGHEQFF	TGTGCCAGCAGTAGACGGGCTACCGCCGGCCATGAGCAGTTCTTC
-	TRBD1	TRBV14	TRBJ2-7	CASSQVQGESEQYF	TGTGCCAGCAGCCAAGTACAGGGGGAGTCCGAGCAGTACTTC
-	-	TRBV30	TRBJ2-1	CAVESFNEQFF	TGTGCCGTGGAGAGCTTCAATGAGCAGTTCTTC
many	-	TRBV7-9	TRBJ1-3	CASSSGGSWLTIYF	TGTGCCAGCAGCTCCGGCGGATCTTGGCTCACCATATATTTT
many	TRBD2	TRBV20-1	TRBJ2-1	CSAPVLAGVVYNEQFF	TGCAGTGCTCCCGTACTAGCGGGGGTGGTATACAATGAGCAGTTCTTC
-	TRBD1	TRBV12-5	TRBJ2-3	CASGDSSTDTQYF	TGTGCTAGCGGGGACAGTAGCACAGATACGCAGTATTTT
few	-	TRBV27	TRBJ1-1	CASSLFGGGTEAFF	TGTGCCAGCAGTTTATTCGGGGGTGGCACTGAAGCTTTCTTT
few	-	TRBV12-3/TRBV12-4	TRBJ1-4	CASSRGGWEKLFF	TGTGCCAGCAGCCGAGGGGGTTGGGAAAAACTGTTTTTT
few	TRBD2	TRBV20-1	TRBJ2-1	CSARTPGGEQFF	TGCAGTGCCAGGACCCCGGGGGGGGAGCAGTTCTTC
few	-	TRBV27	TRBJ2-2	CASSLSSNTGELFF	TGTGCCAGCAGTTTATCGTCGAACACCGGGGAGCTGTTTTTT
few	-	TRBV19	TRBJ2-1	CASSSTGSQQFF	TGTGCCAGTAGTTCCACAGGGTCCCAGCAGTTCTTC
-	-	TRBV3-1	TRBJ2-7	CASSPQWAPYEQYF	TGTGCCAGCAGCCCTCAGTGGGCCCCCTACGAGCAGTACTTC
few	TRBD1	TRBV27	TRBJ2-3	CASSKGQGEDTQYF	TGTGCCAGCAGTAAGGGACAGGGGGAGGATACGCAGTATTTT
-	-	TRBV20-1	TRBJ2-3	CSARDRGSTDTQYF	TGCAGTGCTAGAGATAGGGGGAGCACAGATACGCAGTATTTT
-	TRBD1	TRBV27	TRBJ2-3	CASSPSGTGVADTQYF	TGTGCCAGCAGTCCTTCGGGGACAGGGGTGGCAGATACGCAGTATTTT
-	-	TRBV2	TRBJ2-1	CAPTRATYNEQFF	TGTGCCCCCACCAGGGCTACCTACAATGAGCAGTTCTTC
few	-	TRBV5-1	TRBJ2-3	CASSLGPIQGGADTQYF	TGCGCCAGCAGCTTGGGACCAATCCAGGGGGGGGCAGATACGCAGTATTTT